The 12 T cell receptor beta chains presented below share a single source sample, sequenced in a study of tumor-infiltrating lymphocytes in glioblastoma multiforme (dated by TCRdb to about 2017). For sequencing, an Illumina HiSeq 2500 was employed. A modified ARM-PCR protocol with multiple V-beta primers and a C-beta primer was used to build TCRB libraries from RNA via three nested multiplex PCR rounds. Starting from the raw public reads, TCRdb applied fastp trimming at Q25, assembled clones with MiXCR and retained in-frame beta chains. Each CDR3 protein gets just one entry, which takes the most common genes and DNA from the rows behind it. This sample holds 15,000 to 20,000 distinct CDR3 sequences; approximately 70% were observed only once. The ten biggest clones cover around 19% of the sample. Sequences were obtained from peripheral blood. These receptors were obtained from a male donor with glioblastoma.

This clonotype rates as large. The chain joins TRBV11-2 to TRBJ2-7; D unclear. The CDR3 is 14 amino acids. The ends were cut back, 2 bases at V and 1 base at J, with 9 bases in the middle. Germline V gene lookup returns CDR1 SGHAT and CDR2 FQNNGV. CDR3 residues: CASSLSSQSYEQYF. The CDR3 region has the DNA TGTGCCAGCAGCTTATCGTCGCAGTCCTACGAGCAGTACTTC.

Concerning this clonotype itself: A much larger clone sits a single nucleotide away, making a read error possible. The rearrangement joins TRBV11-2 to TRBJ1-2; D ambiguous. Germline V lookup: CDR1 SGHAT, CDR2 FQNNGV. The CDR3 is 13 amino acids. Between the trimmed V and J ends, which lost 5 bases and 7 bases, there was a span of 14 bases. CDR3 loop: CASSQRDWIGYTF. The CDR3 bases are TGTGCCAGCAGCCAAAGGGATTGGATTGGCTACACCTTC.

About this clonotype itself: At one of its ends the junction is not consistent with the germline gene, which may arise from a read error. The chain couples TRBV11-2 to TRBJ1-1; D uncertain. The germline V gene has CDR1 SGHAT and CDR2 FQNNGV. The CDR3 contains 15 residues. CDR3 region: CAGSFWRNRCTEAFF. In DNA form, the CDR3 reads TGTGCCGGCAGCTTCTGGAGGAATAGGTGCACTGAAGCTTTCTTT. Full variable domain (outside the CDR3, taken from reference TRBV11-2 and TRBJ1-1): EAGVAQSPRYKIIEKRQSVAFWCNPISGHATLYWYQQILGQGPKLLIQFQNNGVVDDSQLPKDRFSAERLKGVDSTLKIQPAKLEDSAVYLCAGSFWRNRCTEAFFGQGTRLTVV.

This clonotype has ten or more counts. The chain is built from TRBV5-4 and TRBJ2-2, with 12 bases aligning to TRBD2. V shed 3 bases and J 4 bases; nucleotides not matched to a gene: 10. Germline CDR1 reads SGHNT; CDR2 reads YYREEE (reference sequence). The CDR3 consists of 18 residues. As DNA, the CDR3 is TGTGCCAGCAGCTCCGGACTAGCGGGAAAGGAGGGCACCGGGGAGCTGTTTTTT. Residues: CASSSGLAGKEGTGELFF.

About this clonotype itself: Here the CDR3 omits its conserved ending phenylalanine or tryptophan, so a read error is the likely source. The genes are TRBV11-1 and TRBJ2-2; maybe TRBD2 (6 bases). Trimming took 11 bases from V and 4 from J, leaving 14 bases between them. Germline values: CDR1 SGHAT, CDR2 FQDESV (reference sequence). This CDR3 is built from 13 residues. The CDR3 DNA follows: TGTGCCCGCATCCCGGGGGTCACCGGGGAGCTGTTTTCT. It specifies CARIPGVTGELFS.

The V gene is TRBV11-2, the J gene TRBJ1-6; 7 nucleotides align to TRBD1. Germline values: CDR1 SGHAT, CDR2 FQNNGV. The length of the CDR3 is 15 residues. Trimming removed 0 bases from V and 13 bases from J; junction bases left unmatched: 9. The CDR3 is CASSLDIPTGRPLHF. DNA of the CDR3: TGTGCCAGCAGCTTAGATATTCCGACAGGGCGGCCCCTCCACTTT.

The chain carries TRBV29-1 and TRBJ2-7, with D possibly being TRBD1 or TRBD2 (6 bases each). With 7 bases removed from V and 2 bases from J, the gap between germline ends came to 21 bases. Germline V gene data show CDR1 as SQVTM and CDR2 as ANQGSEA. The CDR3 covers 15 residues. The CDR3 here is CSATSWTGAPYEQYF. The CDR3 region has the DNA TGCAGCGCCACTAGCTGGACGGGGGCCCCCTACGAGCAGTACTTC.

Notes on this clonotype: A much bigger clone sits one base away, suggesting this may be a read error. The chain links TRBV5-1 to TRBJ1-1; TRBD1 might be the D (5 bases). CDR1 and CDR2 (germline): SGHRS, YFSETQ. The CDR3 extends over 14 amino acids. CDR3 nucleotide sequence: TGCACCAGCAGCTTGGCCGGGGGTTACACTGAAGCTTTCTTT. Protein: CTSSLAGGYTEAFF. Based on the CDR3 plus reference TRBV5-1 and TRBJ1-1, the full variable domain is KAGVTQTPRYLIKTRGQQVTLSCSPISGHRSVSWYQQTPGQGLQFLFEYFSETQRNKGNFPGRFSGRQFSNSRSEMNVSTLELGDSALYLCTSSLAGGYTEAFFGQGTRLTVV.

The chain's CDR3 is CASSLVSSNSPLHF. In DNA, the CDR3 is TGTGCCAGCAGCTTAGTCAGCTCCAATTCACCCCTCCACTTT. V and J are TRBV7-8 and TRBJ1-6; D unresolved. CDR3 length: 14 residues. The V gene's germline CDR1 is SGHVS and CDR2 FQNEAQ. Trimming took off 1 base at V and 7 bases at J, with 8 bases between the two ends. The full variable domain, with the rest looked up from reference TRBV7-8 and TRBJ1-6, is GAGVSQSPRYKVAKRGQDVALRCDPISGHVSLFWYQQALGQGPEFLTYFQNEAQLDKSGLPSDRFFAERPEGSVSTLKIQRTQQEDSAVYLCASSLVSSNSPLHFGNGTRLTVT.

The chain is built from TRBV6-5 and TRBJ2-2, with D uncertain. The ends were cut back, 2 bases at V and 7 bases at J, with 11 bases in the middle. Per the germline V gene, CDR1 is MNHEY and CDR2 is SVGAGI. The CDR3 extends over 14 amino acids. In nucleotides, the CDR3 is TGTGCCAGCAGTTACAGGGCGGTTGGCGGGGAGCTGTTTTTT. This sequence encodes CASSYRAVGGELFF.

The V call is TRBV20-1, the J call TRBJ2-1, with 8 nucleotides matching TRBD2. The CDR3 is 13 amino acids. Trimming at V came to 5 bases and at J to 7 bases, leaving 7 bases not matched to a gene. Germline V gives CDR1 DFQATT, CDR2 SNEGSKA (reference sequence). The CDR3 nucleotides are TGCAGTGCTTCCCGGACTAGCCCGAATGAGCAGTTCTTC. Translated, it gives CSASRTSPNEQFF.

About this clonotype itself: Its ends do not fully match the called genes, so a read error is possible. The chain has TRBV11-1 and TRBJ2-1; D possibly uses TRBD1 or TRBD2 (5 bases each). Germline CDR1 and CDR2: SGHAT and FQDESV (reference sequence). The CDR3 extends over 14 amino acids. CDR3 sequence (DNA): TGTGCCAGCAGCTCAGGTGGGGGATACAGTGAGCAGTTATTC. Its translation is CASSSGGGYSEQLF.